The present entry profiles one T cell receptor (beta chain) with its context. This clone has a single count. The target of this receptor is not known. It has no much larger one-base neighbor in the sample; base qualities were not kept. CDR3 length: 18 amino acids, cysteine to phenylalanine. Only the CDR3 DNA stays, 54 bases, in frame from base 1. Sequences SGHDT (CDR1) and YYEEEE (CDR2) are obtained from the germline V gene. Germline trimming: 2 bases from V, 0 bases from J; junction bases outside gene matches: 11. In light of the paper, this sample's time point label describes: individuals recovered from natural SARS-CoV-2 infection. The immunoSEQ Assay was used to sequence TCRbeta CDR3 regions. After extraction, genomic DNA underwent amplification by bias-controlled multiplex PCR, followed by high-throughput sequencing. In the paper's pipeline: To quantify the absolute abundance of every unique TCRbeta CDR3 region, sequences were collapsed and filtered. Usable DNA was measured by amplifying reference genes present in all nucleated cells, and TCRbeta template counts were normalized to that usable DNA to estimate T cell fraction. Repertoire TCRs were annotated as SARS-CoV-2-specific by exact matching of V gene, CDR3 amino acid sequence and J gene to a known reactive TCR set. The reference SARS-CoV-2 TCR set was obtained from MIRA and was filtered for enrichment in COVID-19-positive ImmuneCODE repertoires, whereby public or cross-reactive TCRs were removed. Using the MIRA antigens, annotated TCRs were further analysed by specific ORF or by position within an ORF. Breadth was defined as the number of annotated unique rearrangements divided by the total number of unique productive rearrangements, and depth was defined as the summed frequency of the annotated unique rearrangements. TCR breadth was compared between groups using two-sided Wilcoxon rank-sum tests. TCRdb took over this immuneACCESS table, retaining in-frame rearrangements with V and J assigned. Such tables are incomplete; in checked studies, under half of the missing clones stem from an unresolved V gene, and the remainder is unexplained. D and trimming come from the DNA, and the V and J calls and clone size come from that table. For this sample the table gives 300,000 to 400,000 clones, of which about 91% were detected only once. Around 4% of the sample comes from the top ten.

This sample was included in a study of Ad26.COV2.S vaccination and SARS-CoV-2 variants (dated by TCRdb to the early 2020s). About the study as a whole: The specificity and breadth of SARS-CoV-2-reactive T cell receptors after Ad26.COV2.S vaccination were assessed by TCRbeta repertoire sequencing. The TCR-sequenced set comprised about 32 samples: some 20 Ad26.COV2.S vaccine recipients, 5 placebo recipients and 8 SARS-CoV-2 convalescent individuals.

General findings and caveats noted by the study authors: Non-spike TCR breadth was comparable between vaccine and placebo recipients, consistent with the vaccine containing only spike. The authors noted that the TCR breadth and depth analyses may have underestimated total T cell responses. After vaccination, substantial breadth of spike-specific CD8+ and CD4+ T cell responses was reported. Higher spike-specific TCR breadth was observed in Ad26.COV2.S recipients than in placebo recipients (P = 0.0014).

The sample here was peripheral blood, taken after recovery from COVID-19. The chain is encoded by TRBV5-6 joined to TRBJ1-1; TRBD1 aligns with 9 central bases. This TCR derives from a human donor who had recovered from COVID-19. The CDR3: CASSFVGVGQGLNTEAFF. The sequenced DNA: TGTGCCAGCAGCTTTGTTGGTGTAGGACAGGGGCTGAACACTGAAGCTTTCTTT. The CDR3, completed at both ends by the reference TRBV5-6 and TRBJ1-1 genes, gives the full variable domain DAGVTQSPTHLIKTRGQQVTLRCSPKSGHDTVSWYQQALGQGPQFIFQYYEEEERQRGNFPDRFSGHQFPNYSSELNVNALLLGDSALYLCASSFVGVGQGLNTEAFFGQGTRLTVV.